This T cell receptor beta chain was observed in a study of blood T cell repertoires in COVID-19. Authors' processing steps: Amplification of reference gene primers provided the estimated nucleated cell counts. The method was immunoSEQ multiplex PCR; TCRdb's version includes in-frame clones alone and lacks a portion of them. V, J and clone size are taken as reported in that table, and D and trimming were inferred from the DNA itself. This sample carries roughly 160,000 clones, 75% to 85% of them seen once, and the ten largest clones take roughly 3.5%. Germline V gene sequence: CDR1 LGHDT, CDR2 YNNKEL (reference sequence). The CDR3 totals 15 residues. V was shortened by 2 bases and J by 5 bases, with 15 bases between the two germline ends.

Sequenced input: PBMCs or T cells enriched from blood (not recorded which). The TCR comes from a woman aged 55-70 years who had recovered from COVID-19. This rearrangement joins TRBV3-1 (or the pseudogene TRBV3-2) to TRBJ2-5; tentatively, D is TRBD2 (6 bases). The CDR3 loop is CASSQLPTSTETQYF. In nucleotides, the CDR3 is TGTGCCAGCAGCCAACTCCCTACTAGCACGGAGACCCAGTACTTC.